The clone carrying this T cell receptor beta chain was recorded many times. The antigen remains unidentified. This sample's time point: newly diagnosed GD, antithyroid drugs for less than 3 months. Making the TCR library involved RNA that had been extracted from PBMCs. This record comes from a study of regulatory T cells in long-lasting Graves disease. Study outcomes and limitations: Owing to a sample size that was small, accuracy may have been reduced.

Arm-PCR of CDR3 regions and iRepertoire HTBI primers were used to build TCR beta libraries. TCRdb re-called the multiplex PCR reads through MiXCR, storing one row per CDR3 protein. The table has 390,000 or so distinct CDR3 sequences, around 11% seen once. The CDR3 loop spans 13 amino acids. The germline CDR1 and CDR2 sequences are SGHDT and YYEEEE. Trimming removed 4 bases at V and 3 bases at J, with 8 bases between. These data also formed part of another study, on T cells in Graves' hyperthyroidism and ophthalmopathy. That source adds: In blood, most of the thyroid clonotypes expanded above 0.001 were also present.

The V gene is TRBV5-6, the J gene TRBJ2-1; a possible D gene is TRBD1 (6 bases). Sequenced here: peripheral blood mononuclear cells (PBMCs), sampled at new diagnosis, from a patient treated with antithyroid drugs. The receptor was derived from a woman in her late teens or twenties with Graves disease. The CDR3 DNA follows: TGTGCCAGCAGCGGACAGATCTACAATGAGCAGTTCTTC. It encodes CASSGQIYNEQFF.